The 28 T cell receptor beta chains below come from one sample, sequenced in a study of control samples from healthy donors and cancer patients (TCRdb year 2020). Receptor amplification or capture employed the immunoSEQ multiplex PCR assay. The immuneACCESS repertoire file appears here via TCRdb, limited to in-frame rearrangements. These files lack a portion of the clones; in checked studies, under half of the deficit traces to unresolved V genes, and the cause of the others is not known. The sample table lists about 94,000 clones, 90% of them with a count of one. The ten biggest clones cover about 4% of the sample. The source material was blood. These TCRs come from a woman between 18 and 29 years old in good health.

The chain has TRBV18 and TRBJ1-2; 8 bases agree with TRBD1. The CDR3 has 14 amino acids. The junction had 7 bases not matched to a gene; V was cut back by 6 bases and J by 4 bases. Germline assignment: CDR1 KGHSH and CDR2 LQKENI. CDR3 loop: CASSPTGGAYGYTF. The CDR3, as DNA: TGTGCCAGCTCTCCCACAGGGGGGGCCTATGGCTACACCTTC.

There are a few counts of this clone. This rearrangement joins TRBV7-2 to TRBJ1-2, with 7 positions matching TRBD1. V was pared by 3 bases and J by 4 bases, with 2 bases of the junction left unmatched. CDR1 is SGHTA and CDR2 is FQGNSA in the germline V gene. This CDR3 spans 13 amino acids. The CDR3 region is CASSLGQSYGYTF. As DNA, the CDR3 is TGTGCCAGCAGCTTGGGACAGAGCTATGGCTACACCTTC.

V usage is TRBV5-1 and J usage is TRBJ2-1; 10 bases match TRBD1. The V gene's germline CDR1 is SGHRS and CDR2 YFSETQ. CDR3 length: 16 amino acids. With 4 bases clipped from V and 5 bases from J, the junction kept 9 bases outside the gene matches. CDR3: CASSTSGQGVDNEQFF. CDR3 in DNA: TGCGCCAGCAGCACCTCTGGACAGGGGGTCGACAATGAGCAGTTCTTC.

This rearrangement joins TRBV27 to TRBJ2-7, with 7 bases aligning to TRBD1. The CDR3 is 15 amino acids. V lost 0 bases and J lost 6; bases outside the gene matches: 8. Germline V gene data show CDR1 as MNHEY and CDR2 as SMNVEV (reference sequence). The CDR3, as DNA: TGTGCCAGCAGTTTATCAACGTCCGGGACAGTCGAGCAGTACTTC. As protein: CASSLSTSGTVEQYF.

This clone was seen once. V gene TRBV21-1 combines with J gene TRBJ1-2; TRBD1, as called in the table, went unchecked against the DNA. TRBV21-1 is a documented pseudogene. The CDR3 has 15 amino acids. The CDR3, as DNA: TGTGCCAGCAGCAAGGGACTGACAGGGAGTATCGGCTACACCTTC. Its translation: CASSKGLTGSIGYTF.

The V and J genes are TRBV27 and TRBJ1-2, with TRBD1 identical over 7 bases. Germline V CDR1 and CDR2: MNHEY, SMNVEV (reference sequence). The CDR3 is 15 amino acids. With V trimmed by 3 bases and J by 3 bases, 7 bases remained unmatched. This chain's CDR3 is CASSFAQGTDYGYTF. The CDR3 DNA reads TGTGCCAGCAGTTTCGCTCAAGGGACAGACTATGGCTACACCTTC.

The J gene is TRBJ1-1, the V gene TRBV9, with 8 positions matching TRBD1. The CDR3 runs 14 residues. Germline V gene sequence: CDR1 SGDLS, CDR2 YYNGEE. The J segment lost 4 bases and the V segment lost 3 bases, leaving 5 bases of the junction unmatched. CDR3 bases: TGTGCCAGCAGCGAACGTACAGGGGGCACTGAAGCTTTCTTT. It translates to CASSERTGGTEAFF.

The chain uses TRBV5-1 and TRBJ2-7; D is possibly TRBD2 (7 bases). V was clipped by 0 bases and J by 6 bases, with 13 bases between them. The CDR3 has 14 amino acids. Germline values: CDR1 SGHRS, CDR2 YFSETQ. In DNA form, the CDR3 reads TGCGCCAGCAGCTTGGGGGGACGGGGGGCCGAGCAGTACTTC. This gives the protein CASSLGGRGAEQYF. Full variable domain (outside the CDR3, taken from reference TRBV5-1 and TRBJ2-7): KAGVTQTPRYLIKTRGQQVTLSCSPISGHRSVSWYQQTPGQGLQFLFEYFSETQRNKGNFPGRFSGRQFSNSRSEMNVSTLELGDSALYLCASSLGGRGAEQYFGPGTRLTVT.

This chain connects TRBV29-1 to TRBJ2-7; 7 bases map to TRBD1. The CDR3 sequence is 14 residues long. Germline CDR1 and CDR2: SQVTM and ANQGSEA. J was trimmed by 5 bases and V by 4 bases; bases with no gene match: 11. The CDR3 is CSVAYLTGDHEQYF. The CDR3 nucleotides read TGCAGCGTTGCATACCTTACAGGGGACCACGAGCAGTACTTC.

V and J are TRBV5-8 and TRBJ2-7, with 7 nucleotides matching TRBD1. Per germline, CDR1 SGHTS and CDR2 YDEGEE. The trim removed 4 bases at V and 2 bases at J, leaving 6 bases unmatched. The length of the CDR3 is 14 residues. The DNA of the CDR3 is TGTGCCAGCAGCGAAAGGGACAGCCCCTACGAGCAGTACTTC. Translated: CASSERDSPYEQYF.

CDR3 coding DNA: TGTGCCAGCAGTTACTACGACAGAGATAATTCACCCCTCCACTTT. It translates to CASSYYDRDNSPLHF. The genes are TRBV6-5 and TRBJ1-6; TRBD1 is a possible D gene (5 bases). This CDR3 has 15 residues. CDR1 and CDR2 from the germline V gene are MNHEY and SVGAGI. V lost 1 base to trimming and J lost 5 bases, with 9 bases between them.

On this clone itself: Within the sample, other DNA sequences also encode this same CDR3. The CDR3 sequence is CASSLQGNTEAFF. Here the CDR3 DNA reads TGCGCCAGCAGCTTGCAGGGGAACACTGAAGCTTTCTTT. The chain joins TRBV5-1 to TRBJ1-1; a possible D gene is TRBD1 (5 bases). This CDR3 has 13 amino acids. Deletions cut 1 base from V and 1 base from J, with 5 bases between. The germline gives CDR1 SGHRS, CDR2 YFSETQ.

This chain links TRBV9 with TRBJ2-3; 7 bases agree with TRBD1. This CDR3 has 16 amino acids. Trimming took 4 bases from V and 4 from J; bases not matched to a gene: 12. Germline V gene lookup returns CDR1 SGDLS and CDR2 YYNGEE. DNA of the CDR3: TGTGCCAGCAGCCCACAGGGGCCACCACTTTCAGATACGCAGTATTTT. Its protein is CASSPQGPPLSDTQYF. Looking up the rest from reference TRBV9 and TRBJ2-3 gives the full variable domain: DSGVTQTPKHLITATGQRVTLRCSPRSGDLSVYWYQQSLDQGLQFLIQYYNGEERAKGNILERFSAQQFPDLHSELNLSSLELGDSALYFCASSPQGPPLSDTQYFGPGTRLTVL.

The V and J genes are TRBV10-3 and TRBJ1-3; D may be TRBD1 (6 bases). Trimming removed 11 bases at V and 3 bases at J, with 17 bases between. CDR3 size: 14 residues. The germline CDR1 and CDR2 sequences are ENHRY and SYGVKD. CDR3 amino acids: CAATRGGGGNTIYF. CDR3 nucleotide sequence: TGTGCCGCAACAAGGGGGGGAGGTGGAAACACCATATATTTT.

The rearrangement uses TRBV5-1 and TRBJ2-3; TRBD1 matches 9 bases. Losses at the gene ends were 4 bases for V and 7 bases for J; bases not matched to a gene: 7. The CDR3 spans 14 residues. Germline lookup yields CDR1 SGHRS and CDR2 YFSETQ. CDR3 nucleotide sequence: TGCGCCAGCAGCGACCCACAGGGGGCAAATACGCAGTATTTT. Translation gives CASSDPQGANTQYF.

CDR3 in amino acids: CASSIRDRQGNYGYTF. CDR3 coding DNA: TGTGCCAGCAGCATCCGGGACAGGCAAGGGAACTATGGCTACACCTTC. J is TRBJ1-2 and V is TRBV7-8; 8 positions agree with TRBD1. Germline V gene data show CDR1 as SGHVS and CDR2 as FQNEAQ. V dropped 5 bases and J dropped 2; count of bases not matched to a gene: 10. CDR3 length equals 16 residues.

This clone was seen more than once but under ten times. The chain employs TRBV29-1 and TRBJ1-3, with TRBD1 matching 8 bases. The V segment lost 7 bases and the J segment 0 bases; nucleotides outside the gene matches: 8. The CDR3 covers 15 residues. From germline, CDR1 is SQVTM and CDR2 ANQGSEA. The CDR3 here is CSATGQASSGNTIYF. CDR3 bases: TGCAGCGCCACGGGACAGGCAAGCTCTGGAAACACCATATATTTT.

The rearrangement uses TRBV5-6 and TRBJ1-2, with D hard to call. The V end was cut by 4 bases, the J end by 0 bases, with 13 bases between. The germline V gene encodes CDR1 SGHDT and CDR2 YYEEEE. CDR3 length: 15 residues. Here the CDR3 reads CASSRGGDPNYGYTF. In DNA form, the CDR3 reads TGTGCCAGCAGCCGCGGCGGCGACCCTAACTATGGCTACACCTTC.

CDR3 amino acids: CASSLGGDRTYEQYF. CDR3 in DNA: TGCGCCAGCAGCTTGGGAGGGGACAGGACCTACGAGCAGTACTTC. The chain recombines TRBV5-1 with TRBJ2-7, with TRBD1 matching over 8 bases. V lost 0 bases and J lost 2; bases outside the gene matches: 4. This CDR3 contains 15 residues. CDR1 is SGHRS and CDR2 is YFSETQ in the germline V gene.

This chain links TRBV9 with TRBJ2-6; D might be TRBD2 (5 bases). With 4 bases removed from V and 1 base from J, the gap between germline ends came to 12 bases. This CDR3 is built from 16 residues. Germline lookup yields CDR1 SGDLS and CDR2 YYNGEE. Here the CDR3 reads CASSSGVGSGANVLTF. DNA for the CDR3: TGTGCCAGCAGCTCCGGGGTAGGGTCTGGGGCCAACGTCCTGACTTTC.

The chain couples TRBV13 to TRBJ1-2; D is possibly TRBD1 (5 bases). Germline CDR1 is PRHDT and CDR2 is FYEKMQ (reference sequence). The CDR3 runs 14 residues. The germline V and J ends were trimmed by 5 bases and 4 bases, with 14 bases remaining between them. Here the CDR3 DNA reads TGTGCCAGCAGCACTCGACAGCAAACCTATGGCTACACCTTC. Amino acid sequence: CASSTRQQTYGYTF.

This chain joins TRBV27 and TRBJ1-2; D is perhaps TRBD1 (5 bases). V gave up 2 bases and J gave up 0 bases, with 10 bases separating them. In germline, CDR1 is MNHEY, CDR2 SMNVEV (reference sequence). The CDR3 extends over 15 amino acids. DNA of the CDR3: TGTGCCAGCAGTTTAACAGGAATCACTAACTATGGCTACACCTTC. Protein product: CASSLTGITNYGYTF.

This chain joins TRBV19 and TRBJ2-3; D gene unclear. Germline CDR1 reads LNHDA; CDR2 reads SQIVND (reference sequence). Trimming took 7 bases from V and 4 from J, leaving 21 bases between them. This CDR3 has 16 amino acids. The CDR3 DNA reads TGTGCCAGTACCCATAAAGGGCGCGTGTCCCCAGATACGCAGTATTTT. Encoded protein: CASTHKGRVSPDTQYF.

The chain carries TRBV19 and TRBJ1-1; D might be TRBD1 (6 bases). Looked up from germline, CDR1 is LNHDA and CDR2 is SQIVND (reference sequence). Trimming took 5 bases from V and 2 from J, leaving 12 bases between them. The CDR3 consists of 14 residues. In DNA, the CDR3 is TGTGCCAGTAGTTTTGGACAGAATAACACTGAAGCTTTCTTT. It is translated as CASSFGQNNTEAFF.

CDR3 loop: CASTGTDSYGYTF. In DNA form, the CDR3 reads TGCGCCAGTACCGGGACAGATTCCTATGGCTACACCTTC. The V and J genes are TRBV5-1 and TRBJ1-2, with 7 bases that match TRBD1. The CDR3 runs 13 residues. CDR1 is SGHRS, CDR2 YFSETQ, per germline. J was trimmed by 4 bases and V by 8 bases; bases with no gene match: 8.

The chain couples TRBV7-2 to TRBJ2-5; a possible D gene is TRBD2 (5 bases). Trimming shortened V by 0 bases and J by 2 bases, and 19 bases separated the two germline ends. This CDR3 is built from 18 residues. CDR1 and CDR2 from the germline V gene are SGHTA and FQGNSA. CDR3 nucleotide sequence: TGTGCCAGCAGCTTAGCGTCTAGAGGGAATACTTATCAAGAGACCCAGTACTTC. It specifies CASSLASRGNTYQETQYF.

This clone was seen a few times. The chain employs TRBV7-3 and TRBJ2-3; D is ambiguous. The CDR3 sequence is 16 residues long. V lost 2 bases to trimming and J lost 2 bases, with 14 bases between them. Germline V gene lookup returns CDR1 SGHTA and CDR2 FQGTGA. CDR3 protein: CASSLGVGQSTDTQYF. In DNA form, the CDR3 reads TGTGCCAGCAGCTTAGGAGTAGGGCAGTCCACAGATACGCAGTATTTT.

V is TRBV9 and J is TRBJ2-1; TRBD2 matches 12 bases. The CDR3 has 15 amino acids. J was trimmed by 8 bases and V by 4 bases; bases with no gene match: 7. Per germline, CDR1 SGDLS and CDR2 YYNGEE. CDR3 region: CASSLRLAGVYEQFF. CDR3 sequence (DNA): TGTGCCAGCAGCCTAAGACTAGCGGGGGTTTATGAGCAGTTCTTC.